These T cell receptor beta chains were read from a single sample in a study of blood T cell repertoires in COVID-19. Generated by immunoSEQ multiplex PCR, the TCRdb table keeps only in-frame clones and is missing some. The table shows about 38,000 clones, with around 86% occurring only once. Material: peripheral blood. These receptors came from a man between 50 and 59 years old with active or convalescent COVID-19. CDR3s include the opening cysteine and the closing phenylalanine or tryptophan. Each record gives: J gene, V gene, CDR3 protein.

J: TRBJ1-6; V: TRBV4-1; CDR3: CASSPAQGSTNSPLHF
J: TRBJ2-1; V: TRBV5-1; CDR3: CASSLQVVYNEQFF
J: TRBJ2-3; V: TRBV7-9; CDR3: CASSLGTSGPDTQYF
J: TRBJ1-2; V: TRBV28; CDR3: CASSEQGNYGYTF
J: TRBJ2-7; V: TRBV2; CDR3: CASKSQAGTYEQYF
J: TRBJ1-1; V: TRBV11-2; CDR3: CASSLSTIEAFF
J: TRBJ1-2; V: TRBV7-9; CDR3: CASSFGILSYGYTF
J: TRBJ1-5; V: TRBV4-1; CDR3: CASSQTTFPPQHF
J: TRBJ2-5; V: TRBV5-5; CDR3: CASSLVGQGAETQYF
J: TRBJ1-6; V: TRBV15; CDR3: CATRTGGSSPLHF
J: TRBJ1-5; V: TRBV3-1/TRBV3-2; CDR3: CASSQKASNQPQHF
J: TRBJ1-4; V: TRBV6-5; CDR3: CASSYSRGLAKLFF
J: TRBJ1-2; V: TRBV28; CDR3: CASSRYGYTF
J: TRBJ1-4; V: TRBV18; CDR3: CASSTQLQGINEGLFF
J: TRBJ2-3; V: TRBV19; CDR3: CASSVAGGTDTQYF
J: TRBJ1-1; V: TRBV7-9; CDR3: CASSYRASSRDTEAFF
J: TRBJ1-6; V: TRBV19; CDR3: CASSIEGQRFFGSNSPLHF
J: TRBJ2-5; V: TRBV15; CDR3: CATSRDHGGKETQYF
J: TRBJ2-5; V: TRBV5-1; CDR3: CASSLEFGRGRETQYF
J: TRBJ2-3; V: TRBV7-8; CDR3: CASSLAEGDTQYF
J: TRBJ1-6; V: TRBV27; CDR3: CASSLETTGPEGYNSPLHF
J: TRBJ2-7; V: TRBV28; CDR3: CASSPPPWTGGFYEQYF
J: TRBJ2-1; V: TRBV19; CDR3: CASSNRGISYNEQFF
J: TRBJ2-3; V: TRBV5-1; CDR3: CASSLEDRVVDTQYF
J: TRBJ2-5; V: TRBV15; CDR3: CATSRGEAGGQKEETQYF
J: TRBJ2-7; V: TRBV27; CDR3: CASSSTGVGEQYF
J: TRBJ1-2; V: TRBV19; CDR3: CASSTGGYGYTF
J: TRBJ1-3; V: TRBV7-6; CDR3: CASSFPGTGNTIYF
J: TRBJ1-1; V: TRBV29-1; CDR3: CSVRSGWNTEAFF
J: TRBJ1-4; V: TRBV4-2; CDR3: CASTTQGDNDEKLFF
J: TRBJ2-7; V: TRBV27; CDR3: CASSLTSGPYEQYF
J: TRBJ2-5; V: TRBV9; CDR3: CASSVGASGGDQETQYF
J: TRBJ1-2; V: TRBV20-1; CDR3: CSARLRAGYTF
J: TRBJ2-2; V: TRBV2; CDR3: CASSVDRAAGTGELFF
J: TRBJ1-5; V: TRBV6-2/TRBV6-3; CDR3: CASSYRQSNQPQHF
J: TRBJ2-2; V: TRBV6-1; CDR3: CATTTATNTGELFF
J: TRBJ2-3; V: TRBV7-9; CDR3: CASSLGYGTNTDTQYF
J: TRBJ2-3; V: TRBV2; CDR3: CASSPGTASTDTQYF
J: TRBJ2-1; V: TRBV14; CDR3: CASSQDVGGSYNEQFF
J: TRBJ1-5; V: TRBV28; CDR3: CASIVPGQPQHF
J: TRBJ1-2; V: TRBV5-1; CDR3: CASSYDGTGFYGYTF
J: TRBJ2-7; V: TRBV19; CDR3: CASSIIGDWSPSYEQYF
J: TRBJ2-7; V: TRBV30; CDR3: CAWSPGLAGYEQYF
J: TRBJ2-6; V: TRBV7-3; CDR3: CASSLSPGQGSGANVLTF
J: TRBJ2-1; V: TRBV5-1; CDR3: CASSISGTGVFDEQFF
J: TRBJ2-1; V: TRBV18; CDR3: CASSPVQGQHNEQFF
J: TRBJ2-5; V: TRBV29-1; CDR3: CSVVRETQYF